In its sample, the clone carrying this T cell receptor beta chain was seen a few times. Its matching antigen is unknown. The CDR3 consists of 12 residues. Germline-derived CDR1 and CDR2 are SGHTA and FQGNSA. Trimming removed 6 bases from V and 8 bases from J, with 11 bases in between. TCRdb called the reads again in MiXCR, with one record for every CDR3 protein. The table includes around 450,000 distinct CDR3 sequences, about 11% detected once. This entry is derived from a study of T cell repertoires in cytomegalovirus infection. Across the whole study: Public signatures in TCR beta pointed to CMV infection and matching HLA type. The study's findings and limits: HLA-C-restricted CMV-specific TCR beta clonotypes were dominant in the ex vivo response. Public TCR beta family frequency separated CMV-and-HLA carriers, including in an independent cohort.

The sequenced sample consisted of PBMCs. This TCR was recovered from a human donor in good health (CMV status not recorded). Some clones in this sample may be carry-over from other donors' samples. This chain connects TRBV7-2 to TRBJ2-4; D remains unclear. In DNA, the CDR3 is TGTGCCAGCAGTCCCACCCTCGACATTCAGTACTTC. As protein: CASSPTLDIQYF. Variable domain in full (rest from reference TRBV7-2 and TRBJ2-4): GAGVSQSPSNKVTEKGKDVELRCDPISGHTALYWYRQSLGQGLEFLIYFQGNSAPDKSGLPSDRFSAERTGGSVSTLTIQRTQQEDSAVYLCASSPTLDIQYFGAGTRLSVL.